This note documents a single TCR beta chain sequence. The target of this receptor is not known. Base quality data are lacking; no much larger clone is found one base away. This entry comes from a study of blood T cell repertoires in COVID-19 (dated by TCRdb to 2019 to 2021). The study in broad terms: Collaborator samples came from the United States, Italy and Spain and covered acute and convalescent phases of COVID-19. The prospective study material was composed of cDNA or gDNA derived from T cells, B-cell-depleted T cells, or PBMCs. Deeply sampled blood TCRbeta repertoires from subjects exposed to, actively infected with, or recovered from COVID-19 were included in the dataset. The repertoires were released in a freely available public database meant as a resource for research on the immune response to SARS-CoV-2. Samples were obtained from the ongoing ImmuneRACE study (first 160 participants) and from 1,000 to 1,500 subjects provided by 6 global collaborators. Sample metadata almost always included a de-identified subject ID, COVID-19 status, age in years and sex. Where available, HLA class I and class II types were taken from metadata supplied by the sample provider and were not determined by assay-based typing.

Enrolling through a virtual design, the prospective study's participants ranged in age from roughly 18 to 90 years and lived across roughly 23 United States geographic areas. In the prospective study, cohorts were assigned on the basis of participant-reported clinical history obtained from a screening survey and a study questionnaire. For ImmuneRACE Cohort 3, a participant was defined as recovered based on two consecutive negative NP/OP PCR tests, clearance by a healthcare professional, or resolution of symptoms. In the prospective study, mobile phlebotomists collected whole blood, serum and a nasopharyngeal or oropharyngeal swab from each participant. Participants in the prospective study had the option to provide additional blood draws and questionnaires over an approximately 2-month period. Blood samples from the prospective study were shipped frozen or at room temperature prior to DNA extraction.

V is clipped by 5 bases and J by 12 bases, and the sequence between their germline boundaries is 11 bases long. The CDR3 has 11 amino acids, counting the end cysteine and phenylalanine. CDR3 DNA is the only sequence kept; it has 33 bases, read in frame from the first base. Taken from the germline V gene, the CDR1 and CDR2 loops are SGHNT and YENEEA. General findings and caveats noted by the study authors: Clinical and demographic metadata were provided uncurated, with the amount varying by source and participant.

TCRbeta CDR3 regions were amplified from genomic DNA using the immunoSEQ Assay, a bias-controlled multiplex PCR. As for how the authors treated the data: Nucleated cell counts per sample were estimated from amplification of reference gene primers within the assay. To quantify the absolute abundance of each unique TCRbeta CDR3 rearrangement, sequence reads were collapsed and filtered. For each sample, productive Simpson clonality was calculated by taking the square root of Simpson's diversity index across productive rearrangements. The clones in this table, taken by TCRdb from immuneACCESS, are in-frame only. Not every clone is retained; where verified, under half of the shortfall comes from an unresolved V gene, and the cause of the rest is unknown. That table is the source of V, J and clone size, and D and trimming were worked out from the DNA. The sample table records under 350,000 clones; around 84% of these occur just once. The top ten constitute around 4% of the sample.

The rearranged chain carries TRBV11-3 and TRBJ2-1; the best D guess is TRBD1, with 5 bases matching. This clonotype was obtained from a man aged 25 to 45 who had recovered from COVID-19. Source material: PBMCs or T cells enriched from blood (not recorded which). The DNA sequence is TGTGCCAGCAGCCCAAGGGGTCGGCAGTTCTTC. This encodes CASSPRGRQFF. When the CDR3 is completed using the reference TRBV11-3 and TRBJ2-1 genes on either side, the full variable domain is EAGVVQSPRYKIIEKKQPVAFWCNPISGHNTLYWYLQNLGQGPELLIRYENEEAVDDSQLPKDRFSAERLKGVDSTLKIQPAELGDSAVYLCASSPRGRQFFGPGTRLTVL.